The table lists the clone carrying this T cell receptor (beta chain) with many counts. The antigen is undetermined. This sample stems from a study of T cells in Graves' hyperthyroidism and ophthalmopathy. From RNA transcripts, TCR beta CDR3 regions were amplified. The HTBI primer set served for first-round RT-PCR of the TCR CDR3. TCRdb fed the multiplex PCR reads into MiXCR, producing one record per CDR3 protein. The sample comprises hundreds of thousands of distinct CDR3 sequences, about 13% of which are singletons, and 9.2% rests with the top ten. Germline V gene lookup returns CDR1 DFQATT and CDR2 SNEGSKA (reference sequence). Trimming cost V 5 bases and J 4 bases, with 11 bases left between them. CDR3 size: 13 residues. Study-wide findings and caveats: The model predicted ophthalmopathy a median roughly 6.3 months before onset. From stable hyperthyroidism, ophthalmopathy was separated by a 13 V-J model.

The rearrangement links TRBV20-1 to TRBJ1-4; D gene ambiguous. Sequencing was carried out using blood. The TCR was taken from a woman between 18 and 29 years old with Graves' hyperthyroidism. The CDR3 protein is CSALSGLNEKLFF. The DNA for the CDR3 is TGCAGTGCTTTATCAGGCCTTAATGAAAAACTGTTTTTT.